This T cell receptor (beta chain) comes out of a study of blood T cell repertoires in COVID-19. Study summary: Spain, Italy and the United States supplied samples that represented acute and convalescent COVID-19.

Repertoires were generated with immunoSEQ multiplex PCR, while TCRdb's copy carries only in-frame clones and drops some. Found here are approximately 220,000 clones, approximately 91% of them singletons; the top ten hold approximately 0.66%. Germline CDR1 SGHVS, CDR2 FNYEAQ. CDR3 length: 15 amino acids. Trimming removed 5 bases from V and 5 bases from J, with 17 bases in between. Sequences were obtained from peripheral blood. This chain links TRBV7-6 with TRBJ2-3; weak D call: TRBD2 (6 bases). The origin of this receptor is a man aged 35 to 55 with acute or convalescent COVID-19. The CDR3 sequence is CASSPGGAGLDTQYF. The CDR3 coding sequence is TGTGCCAGCAGCCCAGGAGGGGCGGGATTAGATACGCAGTATTTT.